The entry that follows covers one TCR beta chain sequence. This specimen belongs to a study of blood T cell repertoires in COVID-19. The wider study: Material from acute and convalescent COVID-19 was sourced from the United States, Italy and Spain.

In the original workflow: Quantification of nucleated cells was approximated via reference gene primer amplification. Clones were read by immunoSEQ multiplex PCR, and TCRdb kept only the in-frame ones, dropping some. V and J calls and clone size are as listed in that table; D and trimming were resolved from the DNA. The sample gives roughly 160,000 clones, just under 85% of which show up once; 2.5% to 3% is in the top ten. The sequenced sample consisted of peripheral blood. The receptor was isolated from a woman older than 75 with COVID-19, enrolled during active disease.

The CDR3 is CASSSRQGYRADTQYF. The DNA of the CDR3 is TGTGCCAGCAGTTCACGACAGGGATACCGGGCAGATACGCAGTATTTT. This chain links TRBV28 with TRBJ2-3; the match to TRBD1 covers 7 bases. The ends lost 4 bases at V and 4 bases at J; junction bases unmatched: 11. CDR3 length: 16 amino acids. The germline gives CDR1 MDHEN, CDR2 SYDVKM.